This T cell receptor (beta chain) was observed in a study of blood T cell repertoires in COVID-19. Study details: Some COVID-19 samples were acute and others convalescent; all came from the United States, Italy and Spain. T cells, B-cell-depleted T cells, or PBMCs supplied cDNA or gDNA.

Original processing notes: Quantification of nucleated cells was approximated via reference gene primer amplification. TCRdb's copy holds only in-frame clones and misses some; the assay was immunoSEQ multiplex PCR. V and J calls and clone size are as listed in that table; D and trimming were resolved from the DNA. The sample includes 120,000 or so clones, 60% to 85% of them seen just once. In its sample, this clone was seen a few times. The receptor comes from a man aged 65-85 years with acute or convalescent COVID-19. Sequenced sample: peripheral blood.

In DNA form, the CDR3 reads TGTGCCAGCAGCGTAGAACGGGTCCCGCAGTATTTT. It specifies CASSVERVPQYF. The J gene is TRBJ2-3, the V gene TRBV9; the D is unclear. V shed 0 bases and J shed 10 bases, with 9 bases lying between them. The CDR3 has 12 amino acids. Germline CDR1 SGDLS, CDR2 YYNGEE.